The entry that follows covers one T cell receptor beta chain sequence. The sample belongs to a study of T cells in localized non-small cell lung cancer. The data were produced by immunoSEQ multiplex PCR, yet TCRdb's version contains in-frame clones alone and is incomplete. The sample consists of tens of thousands of clones, approximately 83% of them appearing once. The TCR sequence derives from a man aged 35 to 70 with stage II lung adenocarcinoma. The specimen was PBMCs, collected before any cancer treatment.

The CDR3: CASSLAGGSYEQYF. CDR3 bases: TGTGCCAGCAGCTTGGCCGGGGGGTCCTACGAGCAGTACTTC. This chain connects TRBV5-4 to TRBJ2-7; 7 bases line up with TRBD2. The CDR3 is 14 amino acids. After removal of 0 bases from V and 1 base from J, the junction contained 1 base not matched to a gene. The germline CDR1 and CDR2 sequences are SGHNT and YYREEE (reference sequence). The full variable domain, in which reference TRBV5-4 and TRBJ2-7 provide the parts outside the CDR3, is ETGVTQSPTHLIKTRGQQVTLRCSSQSGHNTVSWYQQALGQGPQFIFQYYREEENGRGNFPPRFSGLQFPNYSSELNVNALELDDSALYLCASSLAGGSYEQYFGPGTRLTVT.